Listed here are 26 T cell receptor beta chains from one sample, sequenced in a study of vaccination effects on CD4 cells after COVID-19. Pools of viral peptides were used by the ViraFEST assay to expand antigen-specific CD4+ T cells ahead of sequencing. Researchers isolated CD4+ T cells once roughly nine days of culture had elapsed. Vaccinated recipients, who were negative for nucleocapsid antibodies, had no history of SARS-CoV-2 infection. These receptors lack a known antigen. Clones were read by immunoSEQ multiplex PCR, and TCRdb kept only the in-frame ones, dropping some. The table lists roughly 50,000 clones, 79% of them singletons. The sequences come from CD4+ T cells from PBMCs cultured with HCoV-OC43 spike peptides, collected before COVID-19 vaccination. Sample subset: HCoV-OC43 spike overlapping peptide pool stimulation. The receptors shown here come from a human donor who received a COVID-19 vaccine.

The genes are TRBV5-1 and TRBJ2-3, with 8 bases matching TRBD2. Germline V gene data show CDR1 as SGHRS and CDR2 as YFSETQ. The ends lost 6 bases at V and 0 bases at J; junction bases unmatched: 12. CDR3 length: 17 residues. CDR3 in amino acids: CASTFEPGGTSTDTQYF. The CDR3 coding sequence is TGCGCCAGCACCTTCGAACCGGGGGGGACGAGCACAGATACGCAGTATTTT.

This chain uses TRBV6-6 with TRBJ1-6; D perhaps matches TRBD1 (5 bases). V dropped 2 bases and J dropped 8 bases, with 13 bases sitting between them. The V gene's germline CDR1 is MNHNY and CDR2 SVGAGI (reference sequence). The CDR3 consists of 15 residues. The CDR3 region has the DNA TGTGCCAGCAGTTACGGCGGTCAGGGAGATTCACCCCTCCACTTT. Its protein is CASSYGGQGDSPLHF.

The chain employs TRBV4-1 and TRBJ2-5; 14 bases match TRBD2. Germline assignment: CDR1 MGHRA and CDR2 YSYEKL. CDR3 length: 19 residues. After removal of 3 bases from V and 7 bases from J, the junction contained 16 bases not matched to a gene. The CDR3 reads CASSQVGAGTSGGRGTQYF. The CDR3 bases are TGCGCCAGCAGCCAGGTCGGAGCCGGGACTAGCGGGGGCCGGGGGACCCAGTACTTC.

This sequence joins TRBV7-2 and TRBJ2-3; D is tentatively TRBD1 or TRBD2 (6 bases each). Germline CDR1 is SGHTA and CDR2 is FQGNSA. This CDR3 has 18 amino acids. The V end lost 1 base, the J end lost 2 bases, and 19 bases lay between the germline ends. CDR3 in amino acids: CASSLVGGLGAVTDTQYF. The CDR3 DNA is TGTGCCAGCAGCTTAGTAGGGGGGTTGGGGGCGGTCACAGATACGCAGTATTTT.

V and J are TRBV7-8 and TRBJ1-1, with 10 bases aligning to TRBD1. The J segment lost 1 base and the V segment lost 3 bases, leaving 5 bases of the junction unmatched. Germline V gene lookup returns CDR1 SGHVS and CDR2 FQNEAQ. This CDR3 has 16 amino acids. CDR3 in DNA: TGTGCCAGCAGCTTGACAGGGGGCTTGAGGAACACTGAAGCTTTCTTT. Protein sequence: CASSLTGGLRNTEAFF.

V gene TRBV2 combines with J gene TRBJ2-1; 9 positions match TRBD2. Per germline, CDR1 SNHLY and CDR2 FYNNEI. The CDR3 extends over 19 amino acids. V lost 6 bases and J lost 0; bases outside the gene matches: 15. CDR3 loop: CASSKRSGGPGSSYNEQFF. Here the CDR3 DNA reads TGTGCCAGCAGCAAACGGAGCGGGGGGCCAGGAAGCTCCTACAATGAGCAGTTCTTC.

The chain employs TRBV30 and TRBJ1-1, with 7 bases aligning to TRBD1. The CDR3 is 14 amino acids. After removal of 5 bases from V and 0 bases from J, the junction contained 6 bases not matched to a gene. The V gene's germline CDR1 is GTSNPN and CDR2 SVGIG (reference sequence). As DNA, the CDR3 is TGTGCCTGGGGGCCGGGACAGATGAACACTGAAGCTTTCTTT. This sequence encodes CAWGPGQMNTEAFF.

The gene calls are TRBV6-2 or TRBV6-3 and TRBJ1-1, with TRBD1 matching 8 bases. CDR1 MNHEY and CDR2 SVGEGT come from the germline V gene. Trimming cost V 4 bases and J 8 bases; bases outside gene matches: 9. This CDR3 spans 14 amino acids. In DNA form, the CDR3 reads TGTGCCAGCAGTTCCGGAGGACAGGGTCGGGAAGCTTTCTTT. Protein: CASSSGGQGREAFF.

The chain employs TRBV7-3 and TRBJ1-5; no firm D call. V was trimmed by 5 bases and J by 5 bases, leaving 10 bases between them. The length of the CDR3 is 13 residues. Per the germline V gene, CDR1 is SGHTA and CDR2 is FQGTGA. The CDR3 loop reads CASSQDRDQPQHF. The CDR3 coding sequence is TGTGCCAGCAGCCAGGACCGAGATCAGCCCCAGCATTTT.

The chain links TRBV21-1 to TRBJ1-2. TRBV21-1 is labeled a pseudogene. This CDR3 spans 15 amino acids. The CDR3 DNA reads TGTGCCAGCTCGGGACGGTGGGACGGTAGAAGGGGCTACACCTTC. Protein: CASSGRWDGRRGYTF.

The rearrangement joins TRBV6-5 to TRBJ2-1; perhaps TRBD1 as D (6 bases). V gave up 8 bases and J gave up 0 bases, with 11 bases separating them. Germline V lookup: CDR1 MNHEY, CDR2 SVGAGI. The CDR3 is made up of 14 amino acids. The CDR3 region is CASLSGDSYNEQFF. The CDR3 nucleotides read TGTGCCAGCCTTTCAGGGGACTCCTACAATGAGCAGTTCTTC.

The rearrangement uses TRBV19 and TRBJ2-6; D is possibly TRBD1 (5 bases). There are 16 residues in the CDR3. Trimming removed 5 bases at V and 0 bases at J, with 11 bases between. The germline CDR1 and CDR2 sequences are LNHDA and SQIVND (reference sequence). The CDR3 sequence is CASSPQGFSGANVLTF. Written as DNA, the CDR3 is TGTGCCAGTAGTCCTCAGGGTTTCTCTGGGGCCAACGTCCTGACTTTC. The whole variable domain, filled in from reference TRBV19 and TRBJ2-6, reads DGGITQSPKYLFRKEGQNVTLSCEQNLNHDAMYWYRQDPGQGLRLIYYSQIVNDFQKGDIAEGYSVSREKKESFPLTVTSAQKNPTAFYLCASSPQGFSGANVLTFGAGSRLTVL.

The chain is built from TRBV7-2 and TRBJ2-4, with TRBD2 identical over 8 bases. Germline CDR1 is SGHTA and CDR2 is FQGNSA. V shed 3 bases, J shed 2 bases, and the junction held 9 bases outside the gene matches. The CDR3 is made up of 17 amino acids. This CDR3 is CASSLRRGGQSKNIQYF. CDR3 bases: TGTGCCAGCAGCTTGAGACGGGGGGGCCAATCCAAAAACATTCAGTACTTC.

The V and J genes are TRBV2 and TRBJ2-2, with D perhaps given as TRBD1 or TRBD2 (5 bases each). Per germline, CDR1 SNHLY and CDR2 FYNNEI. CDR3 length equals 15 residues. With 0 bases removed from V and 7 bases from J, the gap between germline ends came to 12 bases. CDR3 in amino acids: CASSEAQGAVGELFF. As DNA, the CDR3 is TGTGCCAGCAGTGAAGCGCAGGGAGCCGTCGGGGAGCTGTTTTTT. Full variable domain (outside the CDR3, taken from reference TRBV2 and TRBJ2-2): EPEVTQTPSHQVTQMGQEVILRCVPISNHLYFYWYRQILGQKVEFLVSFYNNEISEKSEIFDDQFSVERPDGSNFTLKIRSTKLEDSAMYFCASSEAQGAVGELFFGEGSRLTVL.

The J gene is TRBJ1-1, the V gene TRBV18; 9 bases match TRBD1. This CDR3 comprises 15 residues. Germline lookup yields CDR1 KGHSH and CDR2 LQKENI. The ends lost 4 bases at V and 0 bases at J; junction bases unmatched: 3. The CDR3 is CASSHGQGLNTEAFF. The CDR3 nucleotides read TGTGCCAGCTCACACGGACAGGGGCTGAACACTGAAGCTTTCTTT.

This clone was seen a few times. The genes are TRBV9 and TRBJ1-5; D remains ambiguous. Trimming left V 5 bases short and J 0 bases short, with 12 bases between. CDR3 length: 15 amino acids. Germline CDR1 SGDLS, CDR2 YYNGEE. The chain's CDR3 is CASSLEGYSNQPQHF. DNA of the CDR3: TGTGCCAGCAGTCTGGAAGGTTATAGCAATCAGCCCCAGCATTTT.

The V call is TRBV21-1, the J call TRBJ1-5; the D call TRBD1 from the table was never checked on the DNA. TRBV21-1 is described as a pseudogene. This CDR3 has 16 residues. The CDR3 coding sequence is TGTGCCAGCAGCAAAGTGAGGACAGGGGGCCGATCAGCCCAGCATTTT. Translating gives CASSKVRTGGRSAQHF.

This clone was seen just once. This chain links TRBV9 with TRBJ2-2; 11 nucleotides align to TRBD2. Germline CDR1 reads SGDLS; CDR2 reads YYNGEE. After removal of 0 bases from V and 4 bases from J, the junction contained 11 bases not matched to a gene. The CDR3 sequence is 19 residues long. The CDR3 DNA sequence: TGTGCCAGCAGCGTAGCACGTAGCGGGGGGGCCTTAGGCACCGGGGAGCTGTTTTTT. Translation: CASSVARSGGALGTGELFF.

CDR3 sequence: CATTEGGYNEQFF. Here the CDR3 DNA reads TGTGCCACCACCGAGGGGGGGTACAATGAGCAGTTCTTC. The chain carries TRBV24-1 and TRBJ2-1; possibly TRBD2 for D (7 bases). The CDR3 is 13 amino acids. Per germline, CDR1 KGHDR and CDR2 SFDVKD. Trimming pared 8 bases from V and 4 bases from J, leaving 11 bases between.

The rearrangement joins TRBV6-1 to TRBJ2-1, with D maybe TRBD1 (6 bases). Germline loops: CDR1 MNHNS, CDR2 SASEGT. The CDR3 spans 17 residues. Trimming removed 0 bases from V and 7 bases from J, with 19 bases in between. The CDR3 region is CASSEAYGQTRGNEQFF. CDR3 bases: TGTGCCAGCAGTGAAGCTTATGGACAGACCCGAGGGAATGAGCAGTTCTTC.

The chain couples TRBV7-3 to TRBJ2-5; 10 nucleotides line up with TRBD2. This CDR3 spans 16 amino acids. Germline assignment: CDR1 SGHTA and CDR2 FQGTGA. V lost 0 bases to trimming and J lost 4 bases; unmatched junction nucleotides: 5. CDR3 in amino acids: CASSLTIAGGLETQYF. For the CDR3, the DNA is TGTGCCAGCAGCTTAACGATAGCGGGGGGTTTAGAGACCCAGTACTTC.

The chain couples TRBV30 to TRBJ1-5; D perhaps matches TRBD1 (5 bases). Looked up from germline, CDR1 is GTSNPN and CDR2 is SVGIG (reference sequence). Trimming removed 0 bases at V and 0 bases at J, with 12 bases between. The CDR3 has 16 residues. The DNA of the CDR3 is TGTGCCTGGAGTGTAGCGAGGGGATATAGCAATCAGCCCCAGCATTTT. Protein: CAWSVARGYSNQPQHF.

The gene calls are TRBV18 and TRBJ2-5; tentative D call: TRBD2 (6 bases). Between the trimmed V and J ends, which lost 3 bases and 5 bases, there was a span of 10 bases. The CDR3 is made up of 13 amino acids. Germline loops: CDR1 KGHSH, CDR2 LQKENI. The DNA for the CDR3 is TGTGCCAGCTCACCGCTGGAGGGGGAGACCCAGTACTTC. Translation gives CASSPLEGETQYF.

The V call is TRBV12-5, the J call TRBJ2-1; 7 nucleotides align to TRBD2. After removal of 0 bases from V and 9 bases from J, the junction contained 5 bases not matched to a gene. Germline CDR1 and CDR2: LGHNT and FRNRAP. The CDR3 length is 14 residues. This CDR3 reads CASGLVAGLVEQFF. The DNA of the CDR3 is TGTGCTAGTGGTTTGGTAGCGGGGCTGGTTGAGCAGTTCTTC.

This rearrangement joins TRBV25-1 to TRBJ1-2; D ambiguous. Germline loops: CDR1 MGHDK, CDR2 SYGVNS. V was pared by 2 bases and J by 5 bases, with 18 bases between. The CDR3 is made up of 16 amino acids. This CDR3 reads CASSEIQLDGYYGYTF. CDR3 DNA: TGTGCCAGCAGTGAAATCCAGTTGGACGGATATTATGGCTACACCTTC.

CDR3 in DNA: TGCAGCACGGAGGGGGGGGCTACAGATACGCAGTATTTT. Translation gives CSTEGGATDTQYF. The J gene is TRBJ2-3, the V gene TRBV29-1; D might be TRBD2 (7 bases). V lost 8 bases, J lost 3 bases, and 15 bases lay in between. This CDR3 spans 13 amino acids. Per the germline V gene, CDR1 is SQVTM and CDR2 is ANQGSEA.